This T cell receptor beta chain was retrieved from a study of T-cell memory formation after mild COVID-19. Overall study: Among the donors, TCR clusters were largely specific to each donor. Regarding the study as a whole: Unconfirmed was the SARS-CoV-2 specificity of second-wave clones that peaked on day 37. Detection of some responders pre-infection suggested pre-existing cross-reactive memory T cells participated. The study found balanced CD4/CD8 in clones contracting day 15 to 85 and a CD4+ lean in later expanders.

The CDR3 contains 15 residues. Germline CDR1 is SGHVS and CDR2 is FQNEAQ. Germline trimming cut 6 bases from V and 3 bases from J; bases unmatched to any gene: 5. This clonotype was found many times. Antigen specificity is unknown. TCRdb re-called the 5' RACE reads through MiXCR, storing one row per CDR3 protein. In the table there are approximately 340,000 distinct CDR3 sequences, roughly 13% of which are singletons. The material sequenced was PBMCs or a T cell subset sorted from them (not recorded which). The chain links TRBV7-8 to TRBJ2-3, with TRBD1 matching over 11 bases. The TCR originated in a man between 18 and 29 years old who had mild COVID-19 (a few samples of this study predate the infection). Cell type and time point are not known. CDR3 region: CASRPGQGATDTQYF. For the CDR3, the DNA is TGTGCCAGCAGGCCAGGACAGGGGGCGACAGATACGCAGTATTTT.